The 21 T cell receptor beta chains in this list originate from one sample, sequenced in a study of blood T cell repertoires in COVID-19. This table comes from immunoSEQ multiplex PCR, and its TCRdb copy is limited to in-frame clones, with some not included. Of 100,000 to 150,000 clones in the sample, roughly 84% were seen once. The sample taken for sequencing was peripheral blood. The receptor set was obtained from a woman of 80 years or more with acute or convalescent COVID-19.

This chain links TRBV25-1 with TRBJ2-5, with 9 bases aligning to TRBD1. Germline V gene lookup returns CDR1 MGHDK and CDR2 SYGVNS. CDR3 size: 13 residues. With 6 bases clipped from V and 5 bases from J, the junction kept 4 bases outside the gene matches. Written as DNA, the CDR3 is TGTGCCAGCAGCACAGGGGGCGGGGAGACCCAGTACTTC. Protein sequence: CASSTGGGETQYF.

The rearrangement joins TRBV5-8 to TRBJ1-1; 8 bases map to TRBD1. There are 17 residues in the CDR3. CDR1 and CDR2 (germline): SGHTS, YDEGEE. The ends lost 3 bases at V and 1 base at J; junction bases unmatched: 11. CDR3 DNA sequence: TGTGCCAGCAGCTCCGAAGGACAGGGAACGGGGAACACTGAAGCTTTCTTT. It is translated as CASSSEGQGTGNTEAFF.

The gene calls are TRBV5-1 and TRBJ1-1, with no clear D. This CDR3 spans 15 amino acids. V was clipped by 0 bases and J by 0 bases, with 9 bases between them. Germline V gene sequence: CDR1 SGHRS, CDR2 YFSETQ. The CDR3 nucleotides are TGCGCCAGCAGCTTGGATACGGGAATGAACACTGAAGCTTTCTTT. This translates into CASSLDTGMNTEAFF.

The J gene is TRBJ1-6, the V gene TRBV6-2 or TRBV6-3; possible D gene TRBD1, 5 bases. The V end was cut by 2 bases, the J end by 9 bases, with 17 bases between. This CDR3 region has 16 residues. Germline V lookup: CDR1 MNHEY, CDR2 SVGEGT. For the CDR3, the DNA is TGTGCCAGCAGTTACGGTGTGGCAGGGAGGTCTTCACCCCTCCACTTT. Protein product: CASSYGVAGRSSPLHF.

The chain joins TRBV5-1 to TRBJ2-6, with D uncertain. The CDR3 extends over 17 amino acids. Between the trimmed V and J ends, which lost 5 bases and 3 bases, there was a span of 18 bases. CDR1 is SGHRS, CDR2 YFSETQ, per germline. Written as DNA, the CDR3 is TGCGCCAGCAGTTTTTCTTCCCGGGTTCTTGGGGCCAACGTCCTGACTTTC. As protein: CASSFSSRVLGANVLTF.

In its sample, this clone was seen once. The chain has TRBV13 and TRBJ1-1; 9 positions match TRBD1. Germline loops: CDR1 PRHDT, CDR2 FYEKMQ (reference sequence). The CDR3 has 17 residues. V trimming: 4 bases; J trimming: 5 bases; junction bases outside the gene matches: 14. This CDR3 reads CASSSVRDRAENTEAFF. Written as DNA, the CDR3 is TGTGCCAGCAGCTCGGTCCGGGACAGGGCTGAAAATACTGAAGCTTTCTTT.

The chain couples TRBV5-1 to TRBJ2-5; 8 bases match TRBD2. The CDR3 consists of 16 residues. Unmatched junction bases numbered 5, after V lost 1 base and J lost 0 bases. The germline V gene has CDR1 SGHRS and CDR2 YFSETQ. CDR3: CASSLHRAGDQETQYF. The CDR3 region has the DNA TGCGCCAGCAGCTTGCATCGAGCGGGGGACCAAGAGACCCAGTACTTC.

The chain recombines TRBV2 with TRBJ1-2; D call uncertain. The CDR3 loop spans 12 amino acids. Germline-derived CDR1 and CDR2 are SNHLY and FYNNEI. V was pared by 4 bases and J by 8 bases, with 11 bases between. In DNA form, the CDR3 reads TGTGCCAGCAGTGTTCGGGGTCTGGGCTACACCTTC. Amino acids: CASSVRGLGYTF.

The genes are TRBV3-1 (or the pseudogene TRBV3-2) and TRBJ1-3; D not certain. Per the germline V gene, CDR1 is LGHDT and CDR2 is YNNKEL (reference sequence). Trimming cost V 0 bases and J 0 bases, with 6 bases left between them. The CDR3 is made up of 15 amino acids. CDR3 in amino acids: CASSQDFSSGNTIYF. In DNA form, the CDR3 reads TGTGCCAGCAGCCAAGACTTCAGCTCTGGAAACACCATATATTTT.

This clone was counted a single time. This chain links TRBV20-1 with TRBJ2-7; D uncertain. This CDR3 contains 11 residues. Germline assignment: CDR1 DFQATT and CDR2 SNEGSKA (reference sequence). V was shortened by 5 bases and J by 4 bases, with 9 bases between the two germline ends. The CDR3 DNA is TGCAGTGCTGAGACTGCATACGAGCAGTACTTC. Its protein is CSAETAYEQYF.

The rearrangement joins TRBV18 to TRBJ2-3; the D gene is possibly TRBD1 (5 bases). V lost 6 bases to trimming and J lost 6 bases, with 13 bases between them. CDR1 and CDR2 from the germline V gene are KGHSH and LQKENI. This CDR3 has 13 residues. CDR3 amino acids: CASSHSGPDTQYF. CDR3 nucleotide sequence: TGTGCCAGCTCGCACTCAGGGCCGGATACGCAGTATTTT.

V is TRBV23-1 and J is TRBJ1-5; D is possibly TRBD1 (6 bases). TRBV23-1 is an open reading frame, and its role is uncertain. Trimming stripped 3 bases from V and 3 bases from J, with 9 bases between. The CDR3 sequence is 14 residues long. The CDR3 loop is CASSQGAPNQPQHF. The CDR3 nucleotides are TGCGCCAGCAGTCAGGGGGCCCCCAATCAGCCCCAGCATTTT.

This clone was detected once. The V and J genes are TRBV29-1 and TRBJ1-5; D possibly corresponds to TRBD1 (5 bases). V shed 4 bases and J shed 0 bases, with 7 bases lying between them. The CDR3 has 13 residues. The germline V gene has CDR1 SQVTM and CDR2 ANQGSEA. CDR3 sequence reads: CSVGGGSNQPQHF. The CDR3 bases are TGCAGCGTTGGGGGGGGTAGCAATCAGCCCCAGCATTTT.

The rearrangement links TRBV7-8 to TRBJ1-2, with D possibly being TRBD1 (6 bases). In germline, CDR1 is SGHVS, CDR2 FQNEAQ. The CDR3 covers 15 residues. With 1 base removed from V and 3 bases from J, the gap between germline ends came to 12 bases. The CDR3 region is CASSLGSDRHYGYTF. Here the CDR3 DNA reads TGTGCCAGCAGCTTAGGCTCTGACAGGCACTATGGCTACACCTTC.

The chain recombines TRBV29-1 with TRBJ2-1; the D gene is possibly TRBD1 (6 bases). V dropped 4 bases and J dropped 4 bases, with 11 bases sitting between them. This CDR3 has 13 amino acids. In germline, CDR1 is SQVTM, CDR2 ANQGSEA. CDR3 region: CSVAPTGYNEQFF. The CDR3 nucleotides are TGCAGCGTTGCACCGACAGGTTACAATGAGCAGTTCTTC.

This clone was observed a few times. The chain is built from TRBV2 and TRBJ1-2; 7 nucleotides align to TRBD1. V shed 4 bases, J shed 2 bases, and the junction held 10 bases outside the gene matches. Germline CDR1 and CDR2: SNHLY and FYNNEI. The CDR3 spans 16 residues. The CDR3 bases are TGTGCCAGCAGTGGTCAGGGGGAGACAAAAAACTATGGCTACACCTTC. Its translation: CASSGQGETKNYGYTF.

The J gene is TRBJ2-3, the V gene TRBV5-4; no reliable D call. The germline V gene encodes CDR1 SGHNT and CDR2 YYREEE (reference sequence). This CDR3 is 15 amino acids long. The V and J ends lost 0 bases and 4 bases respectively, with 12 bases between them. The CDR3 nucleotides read TGTGCCAGCAGCTTGGGTCTAGTGGTCTCAGATACGCAGTATTTT. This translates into CASSLGLVVSDTQYF.

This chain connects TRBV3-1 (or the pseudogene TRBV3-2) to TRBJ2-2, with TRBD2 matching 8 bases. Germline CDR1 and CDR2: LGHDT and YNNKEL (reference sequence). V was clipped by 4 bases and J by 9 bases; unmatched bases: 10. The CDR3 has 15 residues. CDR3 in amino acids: CASSRRGGVIRELFF. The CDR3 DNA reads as TGTGCCAGCAGCCGCCGGGGGGGGGTTATCCGGGAGCTGTTTTTT.

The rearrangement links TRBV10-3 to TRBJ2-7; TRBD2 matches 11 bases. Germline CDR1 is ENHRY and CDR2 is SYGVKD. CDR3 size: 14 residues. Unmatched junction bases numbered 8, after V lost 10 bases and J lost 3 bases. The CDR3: CATSSGTSGYEQYF. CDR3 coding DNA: TGTGCCACGAGTTCCGGGACTAGCGGCTACGAGCAGTACTTC.

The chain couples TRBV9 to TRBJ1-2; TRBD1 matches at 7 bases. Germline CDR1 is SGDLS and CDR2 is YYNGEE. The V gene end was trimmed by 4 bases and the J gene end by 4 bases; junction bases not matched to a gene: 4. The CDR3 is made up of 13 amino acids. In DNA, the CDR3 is TGTGCCAGCAGCCCGTGGACAGGCTATGGCTACACCTTC. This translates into CASSPWTGYGYTF.

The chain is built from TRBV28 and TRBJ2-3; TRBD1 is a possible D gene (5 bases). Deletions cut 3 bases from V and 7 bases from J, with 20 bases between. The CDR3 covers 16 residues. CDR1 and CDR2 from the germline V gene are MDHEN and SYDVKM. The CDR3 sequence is CASSLNRPSKRNTQYF. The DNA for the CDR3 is TGTGCCAGCAGTTTGAACAGGCCAAGCAAAAGGAATACGCAGTATTTT.